This T cell receptor beta chain was recovered during a study of T cells after yellow fever vaccination. The authors made TCR cDNA by 5'RACE template switching, adding a universal primer site and UMIs. TCRdb fed the 5' RACE reads into MiXCR, producing one record per CDR3 protein. Among 300,000 to 400,000 distinct CDR3 sequences listed, roughly 10% were seen once. Looked up from germline, CDR1 is LNHDA and CDR2 is SQIVND (reference sequence). CDR3 length: 14 amino acids. With 8 bases clipped from V and 5 bases from J, the junction kept 8 bases outside the gene matches. This clonotype occurred a few times. Its antigen remains unidentified. Study outcomes and limitations: There was a possibility that FACS-sorted repertoires contained abundant clonotypes contaminating from the bulk population. Once the booster was given, most primary-vaccination clones reappeared, at 95% to 98% for CD4 and roughly 90% for CD8.

This clonotype originated in a man between 18 and 35 years old who received the YFV17D yellow fever vaccine. The sequencing here drew on CD4+ T cells sorted from PBMCs, taken 45 days after the yellow fever booster vaccination. V is TRBV19 and J is TRBJ1-2; 10 bases map to TRBD1. The CDR3 protein is CASRRTDRGYGYTF. CDR3 sequence (DNA): TGTGCCAGTCGGCGAACGGACAGGGGGTATGGCTACACCTTC.